Each of the 27 T cell receptor beta chains below was sequenced from the same sample in a study of CXCR3-negative and CXCR3-positive naive CD8 T cells. Study-level results: Greater hydrophobicity was found in TRB CDR3s of CXCR3-positive naive cells than of CXCR3-negative naive cells.

Researchers prepared the TRB cDNA libraries using 5' RACE with UMI labels. TCRdb reprocessed the 5' RACE reads and keeps a single row for each CDR3 protein, giving no DNA. The data include 150,000 or so distinct CDR3 sequences; the top ten clones carry around 0.5%. No antigens are known for them. Specimen: naive CXCR3+ CD8+ T cells from blood. Stated subset: CD45RO-CCR7+CD27+CD95- naive CD8+ T cells expressing CXCR3 (TNR3+). Receptors originate from a human donor in good health. Some clones in this sample may be carry-over from other donors' samples.

This chain uses TRBV7-9 with TRBJ2-5; the D gene TCRdb calls, TRBD2, cannot be checked with no DNA. This CDR3 spans 16 amino acids. Germline-derived CDR1 and CDR2 are SEHNR and FQNEAQ (reference sequence). This chain's CDR3 is CASSPSLAALEETQYF.

The chain joins TRBV4-3 to TRBJ2-7; TCRdb indicates TRBD2, and absent DNA this call remains unverified. Germline V lookup: CDR1 LGHNA, CDR2 YSLEER. This CDR3 is built from 16 residues. CDR3 in amino acids: CASSQGRQGWSYEQYF.

V gene TRBV28 combines with J gene TRBJ2-1. Per germline, CDR1 MDHEN and CDR2 SYDVKM. This CDR3 is 15 amino acids long. The CDR3 region is CASSQTGRSYNEQFF.

The chain links TRBV19 to TRBJ2-7; the TRBD1 assignment by TCRdb is unverifiable without DNA. CDR3 length: 14 residues. Per germline, CDR1 LNHDA and CDR2 SQIVND (reference sequence). The CDR3 protein is CASSIIDRNYEQYF.

The V and J genes are TRBV7-2 and TRBJ2-3; TCRdb indicates TRBD1, and absent DNA this call remains unverified. The length of the CDR3 is 13 residues. CDR1 and CDR2 (germline): SGHTA, FQGNSA. CDR3 loop: CASSSGGADTQYF. Combining the CDR3 with reference TRBV7-2 and TRBJ2-3 gives the whole variable domain GAGVSQSPSNKVTEKGKDVELRCDPISGHTALYWYRQSLGQGLEFLIYFQGNSAPDKSGLPSDRFSAERTGGSVSTLTIQRTQQEDSAVYLCASSSGGADTQYFGPGTRLTVL.

The chain has TRBV27 and TRBJ1-6. The CDR3 length is 15 residues. CDR1 and CDR2 (germline): MNHEY, SMNVEV (reference sequence). The CDR3 sequence: CASSPPGQARSPLHF.

This chain joins TRBV7-2 and TRBJ1-5; the TCRdb D gene call, TRBD1, has no DNA to confirm it. There are 14 residues in the CDR3. Germline assignment: CDR1 SGHTA and CDR2 FQGNSA. CDR3 loop: CASSLGIGGQPQHF.

The rearrangement uses TRBV3-1 and TRBJ2-5; the D call from TCRdb, TRBD1, cannot be confirmed without DNA. The germline CDR1 and CDR2 sequences are LGHDT and YNNKEL (reference sequence). CDR3 length equals 14 residues. The CDR3 is CASSRQQGEETQYF.

This CDR3 is CASSIVGDTQYF. The gene calls are TRBV5-6 and TRBJ2-3. The CDR3 runs 12 residues. Germline assignment: CDR1 SGHDT and CDR2 YYEEEE.

This chain connects TRBV5-8 to TRBJ2-1; the TCRdb D gene call, TRBD2, has no DNA to confirm it. The CDR3 totals 15 residues. Germline V CDR1 and CDR2: SGHTS, YDEGEE. CDR3 protein: CASSLLLAGDYEQFF.

This chain connects TRBV6-5 to TRBJ2-2. This CDR3 comprises 13 residues. Germline loops: CDR1 MNHEY, CDR2 SVGAGI. This CDR3 is CASSYGDTVELFF.

CDR3 sequence reads: CSARDPGSPQETQYF. J is TRBJ2-5 and V is TRBV20-1; the TRBD1 assignment by TCRdb is unverifiable without DNA. This CDR3 region has 15 residues. The germline CDR1 and CDR2 sequences are DFQATT and SNEGSKA (reference sequence).

This rearrangement joins TRBV5-1 to TRBJ2-7; TCRdb selects TRBD2, and the lack of DNA leaves this call unchecked. The CDR3 runs 15 residues. CDR1 is SGHRS, CDR2 YFSETQ, per germline. CDR3 region: CASSAGTKPPYEQYF.

The J gene is TRBJ2-2, the V gene TRBV12-3 or TRBV12-4; the D call from TCRdb, TRBD2, cannot be confirmed without DNA. This CDR3 region has 13 residues. CDR3: CASSLAGLGELFF.

The V gene is TRBV7-9, the J gene TRBJ2-3. Germline CDR1 SEHNR, CDR2 FQNEAQ (reference sequence). The CDR3 loop spans 12 amino acids. CDR3 amino acids: CASSSQRDTQYF.

V is TRBV2 and J is TRBJ1-1; TCRdb names TRBD1, which stays unverified in the absence of DNA. CDR1 is SNHLY and CDR2 is FYNNEI in the germline V gene. The CDR3 sequence is 13 residues long. CDR3 sequence: CASPNRGNTEAFF.

The chain uses TRBV27 and TRBJ2-1. The CDR3 has 13 amino acids. Germline V gives CDR1 MNHEY, CDR2 SMNVEV (reference sequence). CDR3: CASSLSQVNEQFF.

This sequence joins TRBV10-1 and TRBJ2-7; TCRdb lists TRBD1, though no DNA is available to test this call. The germline V gene encodes CDR1 WNHNN and CDR2 SYGVQD (reference sequence). This CDR3 region has 14 residues. The CDR3 loop is CASRLGQHEAEQYF.

The V call is TRBV6-2 or TRBV6-3, the J call TRBJ2-7; the TCRdb call, TRBD2, lacks DNA for checking. The CDR3 spans 14 residues. Germline V gene sequence: CDR1 MNHEY, CDR2 SVGEGT. This chain's CDR3 is CASSFETRVYEQYF.

CDR3 protein: CASSVIAGDYNEQFF. The V and J genes are TRBV9 and TRBJ2-1; with no DNA, the TCRdb D assignment of TRBD2 cannot be verified. This CDR3 has 15 amino acids. Germline CDR1 and CDR2: SGDLS and YYNGEE.

V usage is TRBV28 and J usage is TRBJ2-1; the TCRdb call, TRBD2, lacks DNA for checking. The CDR3 has 17 amino acids. Germline CDR1 is MDHEN and CDR2 is SYDVKM. CDR3 protein: CASSFPTGTSGYNEQFF.

This CDR3 reads CASSMGLANPYEQYF. The chain uses TRBV28 and TRBJ2-7; TCRdb names TRBD2, which stays unverified in the absence of DNA. CDR1 is MDHEN, CDR2 SYDVKM, per germline. The CDR3 sequence is 15 residues long.

The chain uses TRBV6-2 or TRBV6-3 and TRBJ1-1; the TRBD1 assignment by TCRdb is unverifiable without DNA. Germline V CDR1 and CDR2: MNHEY, SVGEGT. The length of the CDR3 is 14 residues. The CDR3 reads CASSFVRRDTEAFF.

The chain combines TRBV4-1 with TRBJ2-2; TCRdb reports TRBD2, a call that lacks DNA to check it against. Germline loops: CDR1 MGHRA, CDR2 YSYEKL. The CDR3 loop spans 15 amino acids. CDR3 sequence: CASSQDGGASGELFF.

The rearrangement links TRBV5-1 to TRBJ2-1; checking the TCRdb D call of TRBD1 is not possible without DNA. The CDR3 totals 15 residues. Per the germline V gene, CDR1 is SGHRS and CDR2 is YFSETQ. The CDR3 region is CASTLGDRPYNEQFF.

The chain employs TRBV11-3 and TRBJ2-7. Per the germline V gene, CDR1 is SGHNT and CDR2 is YENEEA. The CDR3 is 12 amino acids. The CDR3 protein is CASSRRAEEQYF.

This chain links TRBV13 with TRBJ2-4; TCRdb reports TRBD1, a call that lacks DNA to check it against. CDR1 is PRHDT and CDR2 is FYEKMQ in the germline V gene (reference sequence). The CDR3 is 15 residues long. Here the CDR3 reads CASSPADRAKNIQYF. Full variable domain (rest looked up from reference TRBV13 and TRBJ2-4): AAGVIQSPRHLIKEKRETATLKCYPIPRHDTVYWYQQGPGQDPQFLISFYEKMQSDKGSIPDRFSAQQFSDYHSELNMSSLELGDSALYFCASSPADRAKNIQYFGAGTRLSVL.